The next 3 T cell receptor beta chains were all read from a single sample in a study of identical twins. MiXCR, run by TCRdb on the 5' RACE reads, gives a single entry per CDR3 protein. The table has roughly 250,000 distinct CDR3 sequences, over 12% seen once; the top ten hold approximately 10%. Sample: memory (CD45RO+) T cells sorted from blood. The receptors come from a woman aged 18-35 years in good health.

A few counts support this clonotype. For the CDR3, the DNA is TGTGCCAGCAGTCAATTTAGACTACTTGAGGATACGCAGTATTTT. Amino acids: CASSQFRLLEDTQYF. This chain connects TRBV7-9 to TRBJ2-3, with D maybe TRBD2 (5 bases). This CDR3 region has 15 residues. Germline-derived CDR1 and CDR2 are SEHNR and FQNEAQ (reference sequence). V lost 6 bases to trimming and J lost 6 bases, with 19 bases between them.

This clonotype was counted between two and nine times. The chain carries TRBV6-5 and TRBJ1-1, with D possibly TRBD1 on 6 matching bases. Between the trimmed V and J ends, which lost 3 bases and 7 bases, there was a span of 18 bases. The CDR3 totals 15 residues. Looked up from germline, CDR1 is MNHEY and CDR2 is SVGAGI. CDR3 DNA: TGTGCCAGCAGTTATTTAGGAACAGGACAGCTTGAAGCTTTCTTT. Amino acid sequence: CASSYLGTGQLEAFF.

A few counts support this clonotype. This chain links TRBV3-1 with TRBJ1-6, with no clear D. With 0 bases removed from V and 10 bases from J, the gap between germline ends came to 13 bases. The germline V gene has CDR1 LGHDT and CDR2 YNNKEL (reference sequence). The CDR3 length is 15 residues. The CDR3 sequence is CASSQDNAAGSPLHF. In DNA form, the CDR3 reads TGTGCCAGCAGCCAAGATAACGCCGCGGGGTCACCCCTCCACTTT.